The sequence of this T cell receptor (beta chain) was determined in a study of shared clonotypes between healthy human individuals. Whole-study context: Per-donor plates numbered three CD4 naive, three CD4 memory, two CD8 naive and one CD8 memory.

Sequencing was at deep level. Per the original methods: ImmunoSEQ sequences covered only the junction and lacked quality scores; filtering therefore differed. Only in-frame clones appear in the TCRdb table, and some are missing; sequencing was by immunoSEQ multiplex PCR. V, J and clone size were drawn from that table, and D and trimming were deduced from the DNA. The sample lists over a million clones, around 95% occurring once. CD4+ cell separation produced CD45RA+ naive and CD45RA-negative memory subsets. The V and J ends lost 3 bases and 2 bases respectively, with 11 bases between them. Germline V gives CDR1 MGHDK, CDR2 SYGVNS. The CDR3 extends over 15 amino acids.

The specimen was naive CD4+ T cells sorted from blood. Subset meaning: CD45RA+ positively selected. The source is a man younger than 40 in good health. This rearrangement joins TRBV25-1 to TRBJ2-1, with a weak D call TRBD2 (5 bases). CDR3 coding DNA: TGTGCCAGCAGTGATTTCCCGGGGACCTACAATGAGCAGTTCTTC. Translating it yields CASSDFPGTYNEQFF.